The entry below describes one T cell receptor beta chain. The CDR3 length is 16 residues. CDR1 SNHLY and CDR2 FYNNEI come from the germline V gene. V dropped 5 bases and J dropped 8; count of bases not matched to a gene: 9. The data were taken from a study of shared clonotypes between healthy human individuals. Overall study: The study enrolled a couple of women and three men aged 18 to 49.

Naive CD8 cells lacked CD45RO and underwent positive selection for CCR7, leaving out terminally differentiated effector memory CD45RA+ cells. None of the donors, who were healthy HIV-negative adults, had recently had acute infections or vaccinations. Original processing methods: ImmunoSEQ only sent back junction sequences with no quality scores, so filtering was done differently. The table came from immunoSEQ multiplex PCR; TCRdb's copy has only in-frame clones and leaves some out. That table furnishes V, J and clone size, whereas the DNA furnished D and trimming. Found here are 2 million to 2.5 million clones, about 92% of them singletons; the top ten hold 1.7%.

This TCR came from a man between 18 and 29 years old in good health. Some clones in this sample may be carry-over from other donors' samples. Sequencing used naive CD8+ T cells from PBMCs. V is TRBV2 and J is TRBJ2-1, with 13 bases aligning to TRBD2. DNA for the CDR3: TGTGCCAGCAGTCCGGGGGGACTAGCGGGAAGCGATGAGCAGTTCTTC. It encodes CASSPGGLAGSDEQFF. The complete variable domain, with remaining parts taken from reference TRBV2 and TRBJ2-1, reads EPEVTQTPSHQVTQMGQEVILRCVPISNHLYFYWYRQILGQKVEFLVSFYNNEISEKSEIFDDQFSVERPDGSNFTLKIRSTKLEDSAMYFCASSPGGLAGSDEQFFGPGTRLTVL.